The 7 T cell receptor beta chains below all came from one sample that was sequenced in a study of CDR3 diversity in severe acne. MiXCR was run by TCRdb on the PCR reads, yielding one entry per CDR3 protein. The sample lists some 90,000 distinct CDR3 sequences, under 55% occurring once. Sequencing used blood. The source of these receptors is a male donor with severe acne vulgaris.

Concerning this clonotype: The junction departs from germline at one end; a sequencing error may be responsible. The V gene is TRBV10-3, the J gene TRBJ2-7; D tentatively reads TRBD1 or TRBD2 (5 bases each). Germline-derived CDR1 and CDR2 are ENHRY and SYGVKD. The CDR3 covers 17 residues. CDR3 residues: CASSYSGRDPSSYEQYF. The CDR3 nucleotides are TGTGCCAGCAGTTACTCCGGCCGGGACCCGAGCTCCTACGAGCAGTACTTC.

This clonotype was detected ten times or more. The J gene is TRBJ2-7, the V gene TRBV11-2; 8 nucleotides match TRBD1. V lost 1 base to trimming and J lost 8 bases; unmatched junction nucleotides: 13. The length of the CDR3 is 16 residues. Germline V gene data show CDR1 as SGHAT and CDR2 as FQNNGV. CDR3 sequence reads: CASSLAPGQGGPKQYF. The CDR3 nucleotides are TGTGCCAGCAGCTTAGCCCCTGGACAGGGCGGACCCAAGCAGTACTTC. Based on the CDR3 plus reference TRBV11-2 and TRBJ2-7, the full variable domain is EAGVAQSPRYKIIEKRQSVAFWCNPISGHATLYWYQQILGQGPKLLIQFQNNGVVDDSQLPKDRFSAERLKGVDSTLKIQPAKLEDSAVYLCASSLAPGQGGPKQYFGPGTRLTVT.

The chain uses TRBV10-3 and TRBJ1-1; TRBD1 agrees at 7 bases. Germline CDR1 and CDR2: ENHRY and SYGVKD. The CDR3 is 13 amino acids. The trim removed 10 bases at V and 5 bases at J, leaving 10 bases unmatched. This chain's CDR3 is CASTQTGSTEAFF. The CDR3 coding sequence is TGTGCCAGCACCCAGACAGGGAGTACTGAAGCTTTCTTT.

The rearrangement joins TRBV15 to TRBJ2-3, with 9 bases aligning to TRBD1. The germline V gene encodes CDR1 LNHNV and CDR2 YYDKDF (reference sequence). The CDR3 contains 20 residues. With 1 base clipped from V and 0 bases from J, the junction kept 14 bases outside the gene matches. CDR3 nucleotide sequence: TGTGCCACCAGCAGAGTTACCGGGACAGGGCCTCATAGAAGCACAGATACGCAGTATTTT. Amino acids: CATSRVTGTGPHRSTDTQYF.

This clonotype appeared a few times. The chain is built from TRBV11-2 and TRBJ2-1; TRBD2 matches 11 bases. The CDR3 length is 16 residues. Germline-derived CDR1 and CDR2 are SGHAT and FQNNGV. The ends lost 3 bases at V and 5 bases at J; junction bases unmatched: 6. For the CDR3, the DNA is TGTGCCAGCAGCTTCCCACTAGCGGGAGAGCACAATGAGCAGTTCTTC. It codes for CASSFPLAGEHNEQFF.

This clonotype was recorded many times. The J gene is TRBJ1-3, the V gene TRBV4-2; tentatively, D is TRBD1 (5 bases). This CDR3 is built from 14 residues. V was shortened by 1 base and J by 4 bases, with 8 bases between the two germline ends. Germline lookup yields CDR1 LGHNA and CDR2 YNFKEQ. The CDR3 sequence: CASSQGRQGNTIYF. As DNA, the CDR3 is TGTGCCAGCAGCCAAGGGAGACAGGGAAACACCATATATTTT.

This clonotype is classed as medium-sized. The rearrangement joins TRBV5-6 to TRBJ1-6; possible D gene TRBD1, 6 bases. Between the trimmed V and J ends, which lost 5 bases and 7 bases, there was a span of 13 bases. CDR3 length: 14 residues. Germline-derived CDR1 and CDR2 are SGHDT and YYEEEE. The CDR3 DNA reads TGTGCCAGCAGAGCCGAAACAGGGAATTCACCCCTCCACTTT. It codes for CASRAETGNSPLHF. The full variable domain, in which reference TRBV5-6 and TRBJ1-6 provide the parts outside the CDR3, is DAGVTQSPTHLIKTRGQQVTLRCSPKSGHDTVSWYQQALGQGPQFIFQYYEEEERQRGNFPDRFSGHQFPNYSSELNVNALLLGDSALYLCASRAETGNSPLHFGNGTRLTVT.